What follows are 22 T cell receptor beta chains derived from one specimen sequenced in a study of OX40 agonist ivuxolimab in advanced cancers. Only in-frame clones appear in the TCRdb table, and some are missing; sequencing was by immunoSEQ multiplex PCR. This sample carries 65,000 to 95,000 clones, 70% to 90% of them seen once, and the ten largest clones take approximately 5.5%. The starting material was CD4+ or CD8+ T cells sorted from blood, obtained in a trial of the OX40 agonist ivuxolimab. The receptors were gathered from an adult with an advanced solid tumor such as melanoma, head and neck, liver or kidney cancer.

The rearrangement links TRBV6-5 to TRBJ2-7; 7 bases map to TRBD2. Germline V gene lookup returns CDR1 MNHEY and CDR2 SVGAGI. The CDR3 is 14 residues long. J was trimmed by 8 bases and V by 0 bases; bases with no gene match: 7. The CDR3 coding sequence is TGTGCCAGCAGTTACTCGATGACGGGGGGTCAGCAGTACTTC. Its translation is CASSYSMTGGQQYF.

On this clone: Compared with germline, one end of the junction differs, possibly owing to a read error. The chain has TRBV13 and TRBJ1-5; tentative D call: TRBD1 (5 bases). This CDR3 contains 16 residues. Germline CDR1 PRHDT, CDR2 FYEKMQ (reference sequence). CDR3 DNA: TGTGCCAACAGCTCTTCCCTGGGGGGGGATTATCAGCCCCAGCATTTT. Its protein product is CANSSSLGGDYQPQHF.

The chain carries TRBV5-1 and TRBJ1-6, with 9 positions matching TRBD1. Germline CDR1 SGHRS, CDR2 YFSETQ. The CDR3 has 17 amino acids. With V trimmed by 5 bases and J by 9 bases, 15 bases remained unmatched. The CDR3 nucleotides read TGCGCCAGCAGTGGGACTACTGCGGGACAGGGCCTTTCACCCCTCCACTTT. This gives the protein CASSGTTAGQGLSPLHF.

V usage is TRBV10-2 and J usage is TRBJ1-1; D ambiguous. With 6 bases removed from V and 3 bases from J, the gap between germline ends came to 11 bases. Germline CDR1 is WSHSY and CDR2 is SAAADI. The CDR3 consists of 13 residues. The CDR3 DNA follows: TGCGCCAGCAGGCGTAATTGGGACACTGAAGCTTTCTTT. This sequence encodes CASRRNWDTEAFF.

This clone was seen a single time. This chain links TRBV6-1 with TRBJ1-5; D gene ambiguous. Trimming stripped 4 bases from V and 0 bases from J, with 10 bases between. The CDR3 covers 15 residues. The germline V gene encodes CDR1 MNHNS and CDR2 SASEGT. CDR3 sequence (DNA): TGTGCCAGCAGTGTCATGACTTATAGCAATCAGCCCCAGCATTTT. Residues: CASSVMTYSNQPQHF.

This clone was seen a few times. This chain joins TRBV4-1 and TRBJ1-2, with D unresolved. The germline V and J ends were trimmed by 0 bases and 2 bases, with 16 bases remaining between them. Per germline, CDR1 MGHRA and CDR2 YSYEKL. The CDR3 loop spans 17 amino acids. The CDR3 DNA reads as TGCGCCAGCAGCCAAGATCTCTGGCCAGGCGTAAACTATGGCTACACCTTC. It is translated as CASSQDLWPGVNYGYTF.

V and J are TRBV6-5 and TRBJ2-5, with D perhaps TRBD1 (6 bases). The DNA end lines up better with TRBJ2-7; the J call may be wrong. The CDR3 runs 14 residues. CDR1 MNHEY and CDR2 SVGAGI come from the germline V gene. DNA for the CDR3: TGTGCCAGCAGTTACACCCAGGGGAACTACGAGCAGTACTTC. Amino acid sequence: CASSYTQGNYEQYF.

This clone was seen a single time. The rearrangement uses TRBV15 and TRBJ2-1; 8 bases map to TRBD1. This CDR3 contains 15 residues. Germline V gives CDR1 LNHNV, CDR2 YYDKDF (reference sequence). The V and J ends lost 5 bases and 7 bases, in that order; junction bases with no gene match: 10. CDR3 sequence (DNA): TGTGCCACCAGCCTAGGGACAGGCGCCTGGAATGAGCAGTTCTTC. Translation: CATSLGTGAWNEQFF.

The rearrangement joins TRBV10-3 to TRBJ1-5; D gene unclear. Germline lookup yields CDR1 ENHRY and CDR2 SYGVKD. V was cut by 5 bases and J by 4 bases, with 6 bases left in between. CDR3 length: 12 residues. In DNA form, the CDR3 reads TGTGCCATCAGTACGGAGAATCAGCCCCAGCATTTT. Protein sequence: CAISTENQPQHF.

This chain links TRBV29-1 with TRBJ1-1; 7 nucleotides match TRBD1. Per germline, CDR1 SQVTM and CDR2 ANQGSEA. The CDR3 consists of 13 residues. V was pared by 7 bases and J by 1 base, with 6 bases of the junction left unmatched. The CDR3 DNA reads as TGCAGCGGTCGACAGGGTGCGAACACTGAAGCTTTCTTT. Translating gives CSGRQGANTEAFF. The full variable domain, completed using reference TRBV29-1 and TRBJ1-1, is SAVISQKPSRDICQRGTSLTIQCQVDSQVTMMFWYRQQPGQSLTLIATANQGSEATYESGFVIDKFPISRPNLTFSTLTVSNMSPEDSSIYLCSGRQGANTEAFFGQGTRLTVV.

The rearrangement uses TRBV10-3 and TRBJ1-1; D perhaps matches TRBD1 (6 bases). CDR1 is ENHRY and CDR2 is SYGVKD in the germline V gene. The CDR3 consists of 15 residues. With 8 bases removed from V and 0 bases from J, the gap between germline ends came to 16 bases. The CDR3 sequence is CAIQTGAGVNTEAFF. In nucleotides, the CDR3 is TGTGCCATCCAGACGGGGGCAGGGGTGAACACTGAAGCTTTCTTT.

The chain is built from TRBV6-1 and TRBJ1-3; a weak D match, TRBD1 (5 bases). The CDR3 is 17 amino acids. Trimming removed 0 bases from V and 0 bases from J, with 12 bases in between. Germline loops: CDR1 MNHNS, CDR2 SASEGT. Written as DNA, the CDR3 is TGTGCCAGCAGTGAAGCCACGACAGCCCGCTCTGGAAACACCATATATTTT. Protein product: CASSEATTARSGNTIYF.

The J gene is TRBJ1-1, the V gene TRBV12-2. TRBV12-2 is described as a pseudogene. The CDR3 contains 11 residues. For the CDR3, the DNA is TGTGCAAGTCCCCCAAATACGGGAGCTTTCTTT. Its translation is CASPPNTGAFF.

The chain carries TRBV20-1 and TRBJ2-7; 9 nucleotides match TRBD1. The CDR3 is made up of 11 amino acids. Looked up from germline, CDR1 is DFQATT and CDR2 is SNEGSKA (reference sequence). Trimming took 7 bases from V and 6 from J; bases not matched to a gene: 4. The CDR3 nucleotides read TGCAGTGTACAGGGGGCGCTCGAGCAGTACTTC. Its translation: CSVQGALEQYF.

The rearrangement links TRBV5-1 to TRBJ1-1, with D perhaps TRBD1 (5 bases). This CDR3 contains 14 residues. The V end was cut by 0 bases, the J end by 4 bases, with 10 bases between. From germline, CDR1 is SGHRS and CDR2 YFSETQ. The CDR3 sequence: CASSLGGVGTEAFF. CDR3 DNA sequence: TGCGCCAGCAGCTTGGGAGGGGTGGGCACTGAAGCTTTCTTT.

V is TRBV7-6 and J is TRBJ2-7, with TRBD2 identical over 9 bases. CDR3 length equals 13 residues. Trimming at V came to 3 bases and at J to 7 bases, leaving 4 bases not matched to a gene. Germline V gene data show CDR1 as SGHVS and CDR2 as FNYEAQ. Written as DNA, the CDR3 is TGTGCCAGCAGCTTGGAGACTAGCGGTGAGCAGTACTTC. Its translation is CASSLETSGEQYF.

The chain recombines TRBV27 with TRBJ2-7; 11 bases agree with TRBD2. Germline-derived CDR1 and CDR2 are MNHEY and SMNVEV (reference sequence). Trimming took 6 bases from V and 2 from J; bases not matched to a gene: 9. The CDR3 has 16 amino acids. The CDR3 sequence: CASSTASGRTPYEQYF. DNA for the CDR3: TGTGCCAGCAGCACAGCTAGCGGGAGGACACCCTACGAGCAGTACTTC.

The chain joins TRBV5-1 to TRBJ2-3; D is unclear. With 1 base removed from V and 2 bases from J, the gap between germline ends came to 8 bases. The CDR3 has 14 amino acids. The germline gives CDR1 SGHRS, CDR2 YFSETQ. The CDR3 is CASSLREITDTQYF. CDR3 bases: TGCGCCAGCAGCTTGCGAGAAATCACAGATACGCAGTATTTT.

The rearrangement uses TRBV11-1 and TRBJ2-7, with D hard to call. Germline V gives CDR1 SGHAT, CDR2 FQDESV (reference sequence). V gave up 3 bases and J gave up 2 bases, with 8 bases separating them. The length of the CDR3 is 13 residues. The CDR3 region is CASSLFQAYEQYF. The CDR3 DNA follows: TGTGCCAGCAGCTTGTTTCAGGCCTACGAGCAGTACTTC. Full variable domain (outside the CDR3, taken from reference TRBV11-1 and TRBJ2-7): EAEVAQSPRYKITEKSQAVAFWCDPISGHATLYWYRQILGQGPELLVQFQDESVVDDSQLPKDRFSAERLKGVDSTLKIQPAELGDSAMYLCASSLFQAYEQYFGPGTRLTVT.

The chain uses TRBV2 and TRBJ2-1, with TRBD1 identical over 8 bases. The CDR3 length is 14 residues. The germline CDR1 and CDR2 sequences are SNHLY and FYNNEI. The trim removed 4 bases at V and 4 bases at J, leaving 3 bases unmatched. Here the CDR3 reads CASSAGTGYNEQFF. The CDR3 DNA follows: TGTGCCAGCAGTGCCGGGACAGGTTACAATGAGCAGTTCTTC.

The chain combines TRBV7-6 with TRBJ2-7; a weak D match, TRBD2 (6 bases). This CDR3 region has 13 residues. Germline V gives CDR1 SGHVS, CDR2 FNYEAQ. Trimming left V 4 bases short and J 4 bases short, with 11 bases between. The CDR3 DNA follows: TGTGCCAGCAGCTCCGGGACTCTTTACGAGCAGTACTTC. This codes for CASSSGTLYEQYF.

This clone was seen just once. This chain links TRBV4-2 with TRBJ2-3; 16 positions match TRBD2. V lost 4 bases, J lost 10 bases, and 11 bases stayed unmatched. This CDR3 has 17 amino acids. CDR1 LGHNA and CDR2 YNFKEQ come from the germline V gene. CDR3 in DNA: TGTGCCAGCAGCCCGGGACTAGCGGGAGGGCCTGTAGTTCCGCAGTATTTT. Its translation: CASSPGLAGGPVVPQYF.